The T cell receptor beta chain described here comes from a study of cytomegalovirus exposure and HLA in healthy donors. The primer mix had 60 Vbeta and 13 Jbeta primers. TCRdb keeps only in-frame clones here, not all; method: immunoSEQ multiplex PCR. Among 150,000 to 200,000 clones, around three quarters were seen once, and the ten largest hold about 2.1%. V shed 6 bases and J 2 bases; nucleotides not matched to a gene: 2. The CDR3 spans 14 residues. Germline CDR1 MGHDK, CDR2 SYGVNS. Material for sequencing was PBMCs. The sequence derives from a woman between 25 and 40 years old in good health and CMV-seropositive. The chain employs TRBV25-1 and TRBJ1-2, with TRBD1 matching 11 bases. CDR3 sequence reads: CASSGTGGNYGYTF. The CDR3 DNA reads as TGTGCCAGCAGCGGGACAGGGGGAAACTATGGCTACACCTTC.